A selection of T cell receptor beta chains follows, all from one sample in a study of cytomegalovirus exposure and HLA in healthy donors. This table comes from immunoSEQ multiplex PCR, and its TCRdb copy is limited to in-frame clones, with some not included. The sample includes more than 95,000 clones, roughly 80% of them seen just once. Material for sequencing was PBMCs. The source is a man younger than 30 in good health and CMV-seropositive. The CDR3 runs from the conserved cysteine through the conserved F or W. Each record gives: V gene, D gene, clone size, J gene, CDR3 protein, CDR3 DNA. The D gene is left open where the match is weak. Size tells how often a clone was seen (once, few, many) or the class of an expanded clone, and some rows leave it out.

TRBV5-4	NA	NA	TRBJ2-7	CASSLDTPYEQYF	TGTGCCAGCAGCTTGGATACACCCTACGAGCAGTACTTC
TRBV27	NA	NA	TRBJ2-1	CASSVGAHNEQFF	TGTGCCAGCAGTGTGGGGGCTCACAATGAGCAGTTCTTC
TRBV4-2	NA	NA	TRBJ1-1	CASSQDQEMNTEAFF	TGTGCCAGCAGCCAAGATCAGGAAATGAACACTGAAGCTTTCTTT
TRBV4-3	TRBD2	NA	TRBJ2-7	CASSQDGNPLAGEGGTYEQYF	TGCGCCAGCAGCCAAGATGGAAACCCCCTAGCGGGAGAAGGTGGGACCTACGAGCAGTACTTC
TRBV15	NA	NA	TRBJ2-7	CATSRVGASDGYEQYF	TGTGCCACCAGCAGAGTTGGGGCTAGCGACGGGTACGAGCAGTACTTC
TRBV14	TRBD1	NA	TRBJ1-2	CASSPTGANGYTF	TGTGCCAGCAGCCCGACAGGGGCCAATGGCTACACCTTC
TRBV7-8	TRBD2	NA	TRBJ2-3	CASSMGTSGVSDTQYF	TGTGCCAGCAGCATGGGAACTAGCGGGGTTTCAGATACGCAGTATTTT
TRBV2	NA	NA	TRBJ2-7	CASKEGSYEQYF	TGTGCCAGCAAAGAGGGAAGCTACGAGCAGTACTTC
TRBV6-5	TRBD2	NA	TRBJ2-3	CASSLGLAGSDTQYF	TGTGCCAGCAGTCTGGGACTAGCGGGGTCAGATACGCAGTATTTT
TRBV27	TRBD1	NA	TRBJ2-1	CASLAFWGQGAAEQFF	TGTGCCAGTTTAGCCTTCTGGGGACAGGGAGCCGCTGAGCAGTTCTTC
TRBV27	NA	NA	TRBJ2-7	CASSFSGFGIYEQYF	TGTGCCAGCAGCTTCTCAGGGTTTGGTATCTACGAGCAGTACTTC
TRBV11-2	NA	NA	TRBJ2-3	CASSLRGQGTDTQYF	TGTGCCAGCAGCTTAAGGGGTCAGGGCACAGATACGCAGTATTTT
TRBV7-2	NA	NA	TRBJ2-1	CASSSSGEQFF	TGTGCCAGCAGCTCCAGTGGTGAGCAGTTCTTC
TRBV5-6	NA	NA	TRBJ1-4	CASSSDGGRWKLFF	TGTGCCAGCAGCTCCGACGGGGGTCGGTGGAAACTGTTTTTT
TRBV10-3	NA	once	TRBJ2-1	CAISGRLVGGTGGYEQFF	TGTGCCATCAGTGGGAGGTTGGTCGGCGGGACTGGAGGCTATGAGCAGTTCTTC
TRBV7-8	NA	NA	TRBJ2-7	CASSLVVAEQYF	TGTGCCAGCAGCTTAGTTGTAGCCGAGCAGTACTTC
TRBV13	NA	NA	TRBJ2-2	CASSLRLISGSGELFF	TGTGCCAGCAGCTTACGATTAATCTCAGGGTCCGGGGAGCTGTTTTTT
TRBV11-2	TRBD1	NA	TRBJ2-2	CASSLWAGGNTGELFF	TGTGCCAGCAGCTTGTGGGCAGGGGGAAACACCGGGGAGCTGTTTTTT
TRBV6-6	TRBD1	NA	TRBJ2-7	CASSWDRGSYEQYF	TGTGCCAGCAGTTGGGACAGGGGCTCCTACGAGCAGTACTTC
TRBV14	TRBD1	few	TRBJ2-7	CASSQVGTGFLRIPYEQYF	TGTGCCAGCAGCCAAGTCGGGACAGGGTTTCTTAGGATACCCTACGAGCAGTACTTC
TRBV4-3	TRBD1	NA	TRBJ1-3	CASSPGTEEYTIYF	TGCGCCAGCAGCCCCGGGACAGAAGAATACACCATATATTTT
TRBV5-1	NA	NA	TRBJ1-3	CASSLALGGLSGNTIYF	TGCGCCAGCAGCTTGGCTCTTGGGGGGTTAAGTGGAAACACCATATATTTT
TRBV19	TRBD1	NA	TRBJ1-2	CASSTQRQGSGGYTF	TGTGCCAGTAGTACCCAACGACAGGGGAGTGGTGGCTACACCTTC
TRBV6-1	NA	NA	TRBJ1-1	CASRRVRATEAFF	TGTGCCAGTCGCAGGGTTAGGGCCACTGAAGCTTTCTTT
TRBV13	NA	once	TRBJ1-1	CASRTWRANTEAFF	TGTGCCAGCAGAACCTGGAGGGCGAACACTGAAGCTTTCTTT
TRBV4-2	NA	NA	TRBJ2-2	CASSQDVSANTGELFF	TGTGCCAGCAGCCAAGATGTAAGCGCAAACACCGGGGAGCTGTTTTTT
TRBV10-3	NA	NA	TRBJ2-7	CAISDRAYEQYF	TGTGCCATCAGTGACAGGGCCTACGAGCAGTACTTC
TRBV6-5	NA	NA	TRBJ2-3	CASRGLSTDTQYF	TGTGCCAGCAGGGGACTTTCCACAGATACGCAGTATTTT
TRBV6-5	NA	NA	TRBJ1-1	CASSYTSTLADTEAFF	TGTGCCAGCAGTTACACATCGACCCTAGCGGACACTGAAGCTTTCTTT
TRBV7-9	TRBD1	NA	TRBJ2-1	CASSTGGPSSYNEQFF	TGTGCCAGCAGCACAGGGGGCCCTAGCAGTTACAATGAGCAGTTCTTC
TRBV30	TRBD1	NA	TRBJ2-7	CAWSTGQGFHEQYF	TGTGCCTGGAGTACGGGACAGGGTTTCCACGAGCAGTACTTC
TRBV7-9	NA	NA	TRBJ1-2	CASRMGGPGDTNYGYTF	TGTGCCAGCCGAATGGGGGGTCCGGGGGATACTAACTATGGCTACACCTTC
TRBV4-1	TRBD2	NA	TRBJ2-1	CASSQVGLAGGFSSYNEQFF	TGCGCCAGCAGCCAAGTCGGACTAGCGGGGGGGTTCAGCTCCTACAATGAGCAGTTCTTC
TRBV27	TRBD1	once	TRBJ1-5	CASSPRQGLGWGKNQPQHF	TGTGCCAGCAGTCCCCGACAGGGCCTAGGTTGGGGTAAAAATCAGCCCCAGCATTTT
TRBV7-2	NA	NA	TRBJ1-2	CASSSQGENYGYTF	TGTGCCAGCAGCTCACAGGGAGAGAACTATGGCTACACCTTC
TRBV7-8	NA	NA	TRBJ2-3	CASSRLQRRPDTQYF	TGTGCCAGCAGCCGACTCCAAAGGAGACCAGATACGCAGTATTTT
TRBV9	TRBD2	NA	TRBJ2-7	CASSVEGASGENPPYEQYF	TGTGCCAGCAGCGTAGAAGGGGCTAGCGGGGAGAACCCCCCCTACGAGCAGTACTTC
TRBV6-5	TRBD1	few	TRBJ1-1	CASREGTGGTEAFF	TGTGCCAGCAGGGAGGGGACAGGGGGGACTGAAGCTTTCTTT
TRBV6-1	NA	NA	TRBJ2-2	CASSRGSGELFF	TGTGCCAGCAGTCGAGGGAGCGGGGAGCTGTTTTTT
TRBV7-7	NA	NA	TRBJ2-5	CASIGGETQYF	TGTGCCAGCATCGGGGGTGAGACCCAGTACTTC
TRBV7-8	NA	NA	TRBJ2-1	CASSLMPSGTIQRNNEQFF	TGTGCCAGCAGCTTAATGCCCAGCGGGACAATCCAACGAAACAATGAGCAGTTCTTC
TRBV30	NA	NA	TRBJ1-2	CAWSVSEVNYGYTF	TGTGCCTGGAGTGTCTCAGAGGTAAACTATGGCTACACCTTC
TRBV13	TRBD1	once	TRBJ2-7	CASSSGRTGFYEQYF	TGTGCCAGCAGCTCGGGTAGGACAGGCTTCTACGAGCAGTACTTC
TRBV7-9	NA	NA	TRBJ2-1	CASSPTTPTAGNSYNEQFF	TGTGCCAGCAGCCCAACCACTCCGACTGCTGGCAATTCCTACAATGAGCAGTTCTTC
TRBV14	TRBD2	NA	TRBJ2-1	CASSLTSLYNEQFF	TGTGCCAGCAGCCTGACTAGCCTCTACAATGAGCAGTTCTTC
TRBV5-1	TRBD2	NA	TRBJ2-7	CASSLGTSGTSYEQYF	TGCGCCAGCAGCTTGGGGACTAGCGGGACCTCCTACGAGCAGTACTTC